Sequencing of this T cell receptor beta chain was carried out in a study of T cells after yellow fever vaccination. This clonotype was seen more than once but under ten times. The CDR3 spans 14 residues. V lost 0 bases and J lost 5, with 10 bases in between. CDR1 and CDR2 from the germline V gene are MNHEY and SVGEGT. Template-switching 5'RACE yielded the TCR cDNA; a universal primer site and UMIs were added in the process. TCRdb ran MiXCR on the 5' RACE reads and lists one entry per CDR3 protein. The table shows approximately 330,000 distinct CDR3 sequences, with roughly an eighth occurring only once.

The TCR was taken from a man aged 18 to 30 who received the YFV17D yellow fever vaccine. This material consisted of CD4+ T cells sorted from PBMCs, taken 15 days after the yellow fever booster vaccination. This chain connects TRBV6-2 or TRBV6-3 to TRBJ2-5; D not certain. CDR3 protein: CASSYSEFWETQYF. The CDR3 DNA reads as TGTGCCAGCAGTTACTCGGAATTCTGGGAGACCCAGTACTTC.